This T cell receptor beta chain was identified during a study of cytomegalovirus exposure and HLA in healthy donors. PCR amplification relied on 60 Vbeta primers (plus 13 Jbeta primers). The method was immunoSEQ multiplex PCR; TCRdb's version includes in-frame clones alone and lacks a portion of them. The data hold tens of thousands of clones, with roughly three quarters observed a single time. The sequenced material came from PBMCs. This clonotype was sampled from a man aged 30 to 45 in good health and CMV-seronegative.

The CDR3 reads CASSPCSGSTRCEQFF. As DNA, the CDR3 is TGTGCCAGCTCACCATGTAGCGGGAGTACGAGATGTGAGCAGTTCTTC. This chain joins TRBV18 and TRBJ2-1; 9 nucleotides line up with TRBD2. V shed 2 bases and J 9 bases; nucleotides not matched to a gene: 11. CDR1 and CDR2 (germline): KGHSH, LQKENI. This CDR3 has 16 residues.